The 10 T cell receptor beta chains presented below share a single source sample, sequenced in a study of T cell responses to AZD1222 COVID-19 vaccine. Assay: immunoSEQ multiplex PCR; the TCRdb copy retains only in-frame clones and omits some. The sample shows approximately 160,000 clones, under 95% of them seen only once. Here the sequenced sample was peripheral blood, taken on day 0 of AZD1222 vaccination. The receptors stem from an adult in good health.

DNA of the CDR3: TGTGCCAGCTCACCACGCACAGACAGCAATGAGCAGTTCTTC. It encodes CASSPRTDSNEQFF. The V gene is TRBV18, the J gene TRBJ2-1; the D gene is possibly TRBD1 (5 bases). Germline CDR1 is KGHSH and CDR2 is LQKENI. The CDR3 loop spans 14 amino acids. V was trimmed by 1 base and J by 6 bases, leaving 10 bases between them. Complete variable domain (other parts from reference TRBV18 and TRBJ2-1): NAGVMQNPRHLVRRRGQEARLRCSPMKGHSHVYWYRQLPEEGLKFMVYLQKENIIDESGMPKERFSAEFPKEGPSILRIQQVVRGDSAAYFCASSPRTDSNEQFFGPGTRLTVL.

The rearrangement links TRBV20-1 to TRBJ1-2; 8 bases are a match to TRBD1. CDR1 is DFQATT, CDR2 SNEGSKA, per germline (reference sequence). There are 10 residues in the CDR3. Trimming took 7 bases from V and 6 from J; bases not matched to a gene: 1. CDR3: CSGTGNGYTF. The DNA for the CDR3 is TGCAGTGGGACAGGGAATGGCTACACCTTC.

The count of this clone is one. V and J are TRBV19 and TRBJ1-5, with TRBD1 identical over 9 bases. The CDR3 contains 14 residues. The V segment lost 5 bases and the J segment 5 bases; nucleotides outside the gene matches: 4. The germline CDR1 and CDR2 sequences are LNHDA and SQIVND (reference sequence). The CDR3 DNA follows: TGTGCCAGTAGTGGGACAGGGCTACATCAGCCCCAGCATTTT. Its protein is CASSGTGLHQPQHF.

The chain employs TRBV27 and TRBJ2-7; 7 bases are shared with TRBD2. This CDR3 contains 14 residues. Germline V gene sequence: CDR1 MNHEY, CDR2 SMNVEV (reference sequence). The V and J ends lost 0 bases and 5 bases, in that order; junction bases with no gene match: 4. This CDR3 reads CASSLSGLGNEQYF. The CDR3 DNA reads as TGTGCCAGCAGTTTATCAGGACTAGGGAACGAGCAGTACTTC.

The V gene is TRBV27, the J gene TRBJ2-7; perhaps TRBD2 as D (6 bases). CDR1 is MNHEY, CDR2 SMNVEV, per germline (reference sequence). The CDR3 consists of 15 residues. Trimming stripped 0 bases from V and 2 bases from J, with 11 bases between. The CDR3 nucleotides read TGTGCCAGCAGTTTATCGGCGGGACCTACCTACGAGCAGTACTTC. This encodes CASSLSAGPTYEQYF.

The V call is TRBV19, the J call TRBJ2-7, with no clear D. The CDR3 totals 15 residues. Trimming left V 1 base short and J 0 bases short, with 10 bases between. The V gene's germline CDR1 is LNHDA and CDR2 SQIVND (reference sequence). CDR3 in amino acids: CASSIGTGNSYEQYF. In DNA form, the CDR3 reads TGTGCCAGTAGTATAGGGACGGGTAACTCCTACGAGCAGTACTTC.

This clone came up once. Other DNA variants within this sample encode the same CDR3. The gene calls are TRBV5-1 and TRBJ1-1; D not certain. V lost 5 bases, J lost 0 bases, and 8 bases lay in between. Germline CDR1 and CDR2: SGHRS and YFSETQ. The CDR3 is 13 amino acids. CDR3 protein: CASRGRLNTEAFF. CDR3 DNA sequence: TGCGCCAGCAGAGGACGTCTGAACACTGAAGCTTTCTTT.

This chain connects TRBV4-1 to TRBJ2-7, with unresolved D. The CDR3 is 16 amino acids. V gave up 1 base and J gave up 0 bases, with 13 bases separating them. Germline assignment: CDR1 MGHRA and CDR2 YSYEKL. CDR3 protein: CASSQAPSSSSYEQYF. The CDR3 nucleotides read TGCGCCAGCAGCCAAGCCCCCTCTTCAAGCTCCTACGAGCAGTACTTC.

The rearrangement links TRBV6-2 or TRBV6-3 to TRBJ2-5, with 12 bases matching TRBD2. V gave up 0 bases and J gave up 4 bases; unmatched junction bases: 9. This CDR3 contains 18 residues. Germline V CDR1 and CDR2: MNHEY, SVGEGT. The CDR3 here is CASSYSRGLAGGGETQYF. DNA for the CDR3: TGTGCCAGCAGTTACTCGAGGGGACTAGCGGGCGGGGGAGAGACCCAGTACTTC.

This chain links TRBV27 with TRBJ1-5; tentatively, D is TRBD1 (6 bases). Germline assignment: CDR1 MNHEY and CDR2 SMNVEV (reference sequence). This CDR3 is built from 14 residues. Trimming took 5 bases from V and 1 from J, leaving 9 bases between them. CDR3 amino acids: CASSRGMSNQPQHF. CDR3 nucleotide sequence: TGTGCCAGCAGTAGGGGGATGAGCAATCAGCCCCAGCATTTT.